This T cell receptor (beta chain) was sequenced during a study of cytomegalovirus exposure and HLA in healthy donors. Primers for the PCR totalled 60 Vbeta and 13 Jbeta. TCRdb's copy holds only in-frame clones and misses some; the assay was immunoSEQ multiplex PCR. Found here are fewer than 150,000 clones, about 77% of them singletons; the top ten hold around 1.2%. Deletions cut 0 bases from V and 7 bases from J, with 22 bases between. The germline CDR1 and CDR2 sequences are GTSNPN and SVGIG (reference sequence). This CDR3 has 17 amino acids. Sequencing was performed on PBMCs. This chain joins TRBV30 and TRBJ2-1, with a possible D match to TRBD1 (7 bases). The origin of this receptor is a man aged 45-65 years in good health and CMV-seronegative. Here the CDR3 DNA reads TGTGCCTGGAGTGTACTAGGAGGGGCAGGGGGTAAGAATGAGCAGTTCTTC. Protein: CAWSVLGGAGGKNEQFF.